These 5 T cell receptor beta chains were sequenced from one sample in a study of blood T cell repertoires in COVID-19. Using immunoSEQ multiplex PCR, the repertoire was profiled, and TCRdb retains in-frame clones only, with some absent. This sample has about 480,000 clones, with roughly 90% found just once. The specimen sequenced was PBMCs or T cells enriched from blood (not recorded which). Source of these receptors: a woman aged 40 to 50 who had recovered from COVID-19.

The J gene is TRBJ2-3, the V gene TRBV3-1 (or the pseudogene TRBV3-2), with 9 nucleotides matching TRBD2. The CDR3 runs to 18 residues. J gave up 2 bases and V 0 bases, and 9 bases lay outside the gene matches. Germline-derived CDR1 and CDR2 are LGHDT and YNNKEL (reference sequence). The CDR3 sequence: CASSQESAAGGPTDTQYF. CDR3 sequence (DNA): TGTGCCAGCAGCCAAGAGAGCGCAGCGGGAGGACCCACAGATACGCAGTATTTT.

This clone appeared once. V and J are TRBV19 and TRBJ2-6; TRBD1 agrees at 9 bases. J lost 0 bases, V lost 1 base, and 10 bases had no gene match. The germline gives CDR1 LNHDA, CDR2 SQIVND (reference sequence). The CDR3 covers 20 residues. The CDR3 reads CASSIVWGTGQFSGANVLTF. The CDR3 region has the DNA TGTGCCAGTAGTATAGTCTGGGGGACAGGGCAATTCTCTGGGGCCAACGTCCTGACTTTC.

The table lists this clone with a count of one. This rearrangement joins TRBV11-3 to TRBJ2-5; 7 nucleotides align to TRBD2. Germline V lookup: CDR1 SGHNT, CDR2 YENEEA. The CDR3 spans 13 residues. J gave up 4 bases and V 1 base, and 0 bases lay outside the gene matches. This CDR3 reads CASSLVAGETQYF. DNA for the CDR3: TGTGCCAGCAGCTTAGTAGCGGGAGAGACCCAGTACTTC.

The chain links TRBV15 to TRBJ1-2; D possibly corresponds to TRBD1 (5 bases). Germline V CDR1 and CDR2: LNHNV, YYDKDF (reference sequence). The CDR3 loop spans 15 amino acids. V was clipped by 0 bases and J by 3 bases, with 11 bases between them. This CDR3 reads CATSRDRRDDYGYTF. CDR3 bases: TGTGCCACCAGCAGAGATCGCAGGGATGACTATGGCTACACCTTC.

This clone was detected a few times. The chain recombines TRBV27 with TRBJ2-2, with TRBD1 as a possible D gene (7 bases). V shed 8 bases and J shed 3 bases, with 19 bases lying between them. Germline lookup yields CDR1 MNHEY and CDR2 SMNVEV (reference sequence). The CDR3 totals 16 residues. The DNA of the CDR3 is TGTGCCAGCCGTGGGAGGAGGGGGCAGGACACCGGGGAGCTGTTTTTT. Translated: CASRGRRGQDTGELFF.